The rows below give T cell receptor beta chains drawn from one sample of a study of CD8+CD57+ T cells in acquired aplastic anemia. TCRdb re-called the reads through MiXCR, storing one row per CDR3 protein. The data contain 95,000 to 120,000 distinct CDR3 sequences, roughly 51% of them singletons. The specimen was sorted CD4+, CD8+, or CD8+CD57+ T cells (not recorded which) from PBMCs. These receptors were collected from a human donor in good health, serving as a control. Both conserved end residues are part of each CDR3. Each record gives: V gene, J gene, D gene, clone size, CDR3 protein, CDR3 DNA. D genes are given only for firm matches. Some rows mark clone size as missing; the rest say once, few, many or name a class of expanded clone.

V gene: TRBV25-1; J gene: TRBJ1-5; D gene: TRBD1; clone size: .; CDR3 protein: CASSLAPGGHNQPQHF; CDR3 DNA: TGTGCCAGCAGCTTAGCTCCAGGGGGTCACAATCAGCCCCAGCATTTT
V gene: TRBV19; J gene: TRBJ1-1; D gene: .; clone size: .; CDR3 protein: CASSIVRGNTEAFF; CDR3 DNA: TGTGCCAGTAGTATAGTACGGGGGAACACTGAAGCTTTCTTT
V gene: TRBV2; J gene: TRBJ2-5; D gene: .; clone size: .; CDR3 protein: CASLTSPQETQYF; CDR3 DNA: TGTGCCAGTCTGACGTCCCCCCAAGAGACCCAGTACTTC
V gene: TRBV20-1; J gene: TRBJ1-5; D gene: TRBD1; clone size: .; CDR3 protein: CSARGYTGGGNQPQHF; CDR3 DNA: TGCAGTGCTAGGGGATACACAGGGGGTGGCAATCAGCCCCAGCATTTT
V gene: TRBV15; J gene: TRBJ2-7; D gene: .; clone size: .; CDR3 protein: CATSRDLSLMREQYF; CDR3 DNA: TGTGCCACCAGCAGAGATCTGTCCCTTATGAGGGAGCAGTACTTC
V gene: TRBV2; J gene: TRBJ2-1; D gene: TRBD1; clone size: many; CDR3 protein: CASSDRQGARLPYNEQFF; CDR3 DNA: TGTGCCAGCAGTGACCGCCAGGGGGCGCGACTCCCCTACAATGAGCAGTTCTTC
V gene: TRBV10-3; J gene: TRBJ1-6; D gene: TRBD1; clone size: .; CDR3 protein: CAISSTTGPNSPLHF; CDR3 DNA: TGTGCCATCAGCTCAACGACAGGGCCCAATTCACCCCTCCACTTT
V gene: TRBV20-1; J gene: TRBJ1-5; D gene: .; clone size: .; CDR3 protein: CSASLPNQPQHF; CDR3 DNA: TGCAGTGCTAGTTTACCTAATCAGCCCCAGCATTTT
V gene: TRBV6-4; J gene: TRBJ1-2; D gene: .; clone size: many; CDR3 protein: CASSVAGYTF; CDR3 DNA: TGTGCCAGCAGTGTTGCTGGCTACACCTTC
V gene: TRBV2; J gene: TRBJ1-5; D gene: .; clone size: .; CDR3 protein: CASSEQGNQPQHF; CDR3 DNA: TGTGCCAGCAGTGAACAGGGCAATCAGCCCCAGCACTTT
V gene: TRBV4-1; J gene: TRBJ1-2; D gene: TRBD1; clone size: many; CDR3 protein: CASSLATGGSAGYTF; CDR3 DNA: TGCGCCAGCAGCCTAGCTACAGGGGGCTCAGCGGGCTACACCTTC
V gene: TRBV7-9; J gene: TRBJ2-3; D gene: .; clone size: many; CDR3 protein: CASSPPVGTDTQYF; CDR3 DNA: TGTGCCAGCAGCCCTCCGGTGGGCACAGATACGCAGTATTTT
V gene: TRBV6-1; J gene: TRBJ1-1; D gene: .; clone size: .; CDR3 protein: CASRGPTEAFF; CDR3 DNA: TGTGCCAGCAGGGGGCCGACTGAAGCTTTCTTT
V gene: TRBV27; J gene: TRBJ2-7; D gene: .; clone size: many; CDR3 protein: CASSLGPRAYEQYF; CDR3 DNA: TGTGCCAGCAGTTTAGGACCCAGAGCCTACGAGCAGTACTTC
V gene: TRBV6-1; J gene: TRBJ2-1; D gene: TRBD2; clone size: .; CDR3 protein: CASSVLAESNKQFF; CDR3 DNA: TGTGCCAGCAGTGTCCTAGCGGAGAGCAATAAGCAGTTCTTC
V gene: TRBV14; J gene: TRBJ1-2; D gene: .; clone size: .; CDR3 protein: CASSATRGYTF; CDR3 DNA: TGTGCCAGCAGCGCCACCAGGGGCTACACCTTC
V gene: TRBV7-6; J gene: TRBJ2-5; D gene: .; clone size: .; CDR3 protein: CASSQDVETQYF; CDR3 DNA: TGTGCCAGCAGCCAAGACGTAGAGACCCAGTACTTC